Each of the 5 T cell receptor beta chains below was sequenced from the same sample in a study of early T cells in non-severe SARS-CoV-2 infection. TCRdb redid the calling of the 5' RACE reads with MiXCR, one entry per CDR3 protein. The sample lists 34,000 or so distinct CDR3 sequences; over 9% were seen once. Sequencing was performed on whole blood. The source of these receptors is an adult who was a healthcare worker with PCR-confirmed SARS-CoV-2 infection or an uninfected control (not recorded which).

This clonotype was picked up many times. The chain carries TRBV7-3 and TRBJ2-7; no clear D gene. CDR3 size: 14 residues. V was pared by 4 bases and J by 2 bases, with 12 bases between. The germline CDR1 and CDR2 sequences are SGHTA and FQGTGA. The CDR3 DNA is TGTGCCAGCAGCTCCCGACCCCCCGCCTACGAGCAGTACTTC. Translating it yields CASSSRPPAYEQYF.

This clonotype occurred a few times. V gene TRBV7-9 combines with J gene TRBJ1-4, with TRBD1 matching 10 bases. Germline assignment: CDR1 SEHNR and CDR2 FQNEAQ (reference sequence). This CDR3 is built from 13 residues. J lost 13 bases, V lost 1 base, and 3 bases had no gene match. CDR3 sequence (DNA): TGTGCCAGCAGCTTAGTAGGGACAGGGGCACTGTTTTTT. It is translated as CASSLVGTGALFF.

This clonotype has a handful of counts. The rearrangement joins TRBV7-2 to TRBJ2-7; possibly TRBD1 or TRBD2 for D (5 bases each). The germline gives CDR1 SGHTA, CDR2 FQGNSA. Trimming took 5 bases from V and 2 from J, leaving 13 bases between them. The CDR3 loop spans 14 amino acids. CDR3 nucleotide sequence: TGTGCCAGCAGCCCATCAGGGAGCCCCTACGAGCAGTACTTC. Protein product: CASSPSGSPYEQYF.

There are many counts of this clonotype. The DNA is omitted, as the CDR3 cannot be located on it reliably, and the CDR3 follows TCRdb's listing. This chain uses TRBV6-6 with TRBJ2-2; the D call TRBD1 from the table was never checked on the DNA. With termini counted, the CDR3 has 16 amino acids. Germline lookup yields CDR1 MNHNY and CDR2 SVGAGI (reference sequence). The CDR3 protein is CASSSSPADRGGELFF.

This clonotype was detected only a few times. The chain combines TRBV6-1 with TRBJ2-3; 8 nucleotides agree with TRBD1. This CDR3 is built from 14 residues. Unmatched junction bases numbered 6, after V lost 10 bases and J lost 0 bases. CDR1 and CDR2 from the germline V gene are MNHNS and SASEGT. CDR3 DNA: TGTGCCACCGAGCAGGGGGCAAGCACAGATACGCAGTATTTT. This translates into CATEQGASTDTQYF.